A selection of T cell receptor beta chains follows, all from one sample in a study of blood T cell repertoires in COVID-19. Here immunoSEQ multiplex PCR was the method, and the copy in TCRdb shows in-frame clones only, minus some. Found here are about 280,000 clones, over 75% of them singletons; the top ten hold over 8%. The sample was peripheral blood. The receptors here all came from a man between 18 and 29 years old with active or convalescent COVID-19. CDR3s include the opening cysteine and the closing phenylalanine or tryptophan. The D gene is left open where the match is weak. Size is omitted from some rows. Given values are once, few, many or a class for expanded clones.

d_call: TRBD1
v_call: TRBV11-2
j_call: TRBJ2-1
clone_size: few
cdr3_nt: TGTGCCAGCAGGACCCTGGACAGGGCGAACAATGAGCAGTTCTTC
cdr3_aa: CASRTLDRANNEQFF

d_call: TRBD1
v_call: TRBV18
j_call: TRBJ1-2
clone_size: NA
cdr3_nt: TGTGCCAGCTCGACCGGGACAGGGGGCAACTATGGCTACACCTTC
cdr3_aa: CASSTGTGGNYGYTF

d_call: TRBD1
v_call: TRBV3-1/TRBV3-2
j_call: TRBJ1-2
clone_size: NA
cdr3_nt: TGTGCCAGCAGCCAAGGTGCGGGGACAGTGTTC
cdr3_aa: CASSQGAGTVF

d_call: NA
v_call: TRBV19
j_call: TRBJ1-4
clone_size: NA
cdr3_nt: TGTGCCAGTAGACGACCAGGGGCCCGGAACGTCGAAAAACTGTTTTTT
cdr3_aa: CASRRPGARNVEKLFF

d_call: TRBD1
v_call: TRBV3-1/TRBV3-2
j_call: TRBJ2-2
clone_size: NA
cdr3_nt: TGTGCCAGCAGCGACAGGGGGACGAACACCGGGGAGCTGTTTTTT
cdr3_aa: CASSDRGTNTGELFF

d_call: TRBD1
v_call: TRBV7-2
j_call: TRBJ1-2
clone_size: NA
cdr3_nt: TGTGCCAGCAGCTTAGGTGTTAACAGGGGATCCAACTATGGCTACACCTTC
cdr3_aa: CASSLGVNRGSNYGYTF

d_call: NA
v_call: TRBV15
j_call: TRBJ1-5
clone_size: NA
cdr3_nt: TGTGCCACCAGCAGGGGGTCAGGGTTCAGCAATCAGCCCCAGCATTTT
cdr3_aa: CATSRGSGFSNQPQHF

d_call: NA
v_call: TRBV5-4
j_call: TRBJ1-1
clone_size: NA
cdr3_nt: TGTGCCAGCGGTCGGTACACTGAAGCTTTCTTT
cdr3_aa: CASGRYTEAFF

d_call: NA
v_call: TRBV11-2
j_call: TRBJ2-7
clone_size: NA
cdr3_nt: TGTGCCAGCAGCCCCGAGGGCTCCTACGAGCAGTACTTC
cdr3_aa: CASSPEGSYEQYF

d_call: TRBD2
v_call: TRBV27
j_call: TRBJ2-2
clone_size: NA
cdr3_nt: TGTGCCAGCAGTTTATCGACTAGCGGGGGGGCTCATCTCGGGGAGCTGTTTTTT
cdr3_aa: CASSLSTSGGAHLGELFF

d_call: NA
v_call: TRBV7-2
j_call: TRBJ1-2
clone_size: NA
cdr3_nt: TGTGCCAGCAGCTTAGGAGGCAGGGGATTTGATGGCTACACCTTC
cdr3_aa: CASSLGGRGFDGYTF

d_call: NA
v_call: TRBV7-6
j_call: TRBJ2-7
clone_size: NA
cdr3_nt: TGTGCCAGCAGCGCGCGCGGTGGCCTGGCCTACGAGCAGTACTTC
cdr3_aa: CASSARGGLAYEQYF

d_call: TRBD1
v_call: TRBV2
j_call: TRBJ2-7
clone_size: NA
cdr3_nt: TGTGCCAGCAGTGATGACAGGGGGCACTACGAGCAGTACTTC
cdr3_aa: CASSDDRGHYEQYF

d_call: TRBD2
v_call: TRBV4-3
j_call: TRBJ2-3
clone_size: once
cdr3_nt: TGCGCCAGCAGCCAAGTAATCCGGGGAAGCGGGGGGGCCGCGGATACGCAGTATTTT
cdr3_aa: CASSQVIRGSGGAADTQYF

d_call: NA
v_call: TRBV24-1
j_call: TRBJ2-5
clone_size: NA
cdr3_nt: TGTGCCACCAGTGCTCGGGGTGTTGGAGGAAGCCAAGAGACCCAGTACTTC
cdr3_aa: CATSARGVGGSQETQYF

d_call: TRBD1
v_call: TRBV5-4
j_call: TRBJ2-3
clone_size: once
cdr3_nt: TGTGCCAGCATTAGGCGGGGACAGGGACGGGATACGCAGTATTTT
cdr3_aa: CASIRRGQGRDTQYF

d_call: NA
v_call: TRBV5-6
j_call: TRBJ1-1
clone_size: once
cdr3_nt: TGTGCCACGGGCGACAGCATGAACACTGAAGCTTTCTTT
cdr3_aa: CATGDSMNTEAFF

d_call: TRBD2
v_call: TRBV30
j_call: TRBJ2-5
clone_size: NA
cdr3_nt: TGTGCTCCCTCGGCGGGGGGGCTAGAGACCCAGTACTTC
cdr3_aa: CAPSAGGLETQYF

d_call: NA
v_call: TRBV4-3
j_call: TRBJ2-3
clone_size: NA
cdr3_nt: TGCGCCAGCAGCCAAGCCCCCAGGGGAGCAGATACGCAGTATTTT
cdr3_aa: CASSQAPRGADTQYF

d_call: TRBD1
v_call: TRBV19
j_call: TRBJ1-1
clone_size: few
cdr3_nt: TGTGCCAGTAGTATAAACAGGGGGCGGACTGAAGCTTTCTTT
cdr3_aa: CASSINRGRTEAFF

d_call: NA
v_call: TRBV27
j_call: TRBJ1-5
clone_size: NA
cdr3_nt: TGTGCCAGCAGTTTAAGGGGAGGCGGCAATCAGCCCCAGCATTTT
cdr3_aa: CASSLRGGGNQPQHF

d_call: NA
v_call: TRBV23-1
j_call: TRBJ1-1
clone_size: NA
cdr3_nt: TGCGCCAGCAGTCAATGTAAGGGGATCCCTGAAGCTTTCTTT
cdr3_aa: CASSQCKGIPEAFF

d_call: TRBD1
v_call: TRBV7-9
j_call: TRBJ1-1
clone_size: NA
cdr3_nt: TGTGCCAGCAGCTTCGGCGACAGGGGAGGGTGGGCTGAAGCTTTCTTT
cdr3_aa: CASSFGDRGGWAEAFF

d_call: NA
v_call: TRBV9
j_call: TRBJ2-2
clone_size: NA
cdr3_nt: TGTGCCAGCAGCTCGAATCCCGTAGAGCCGAACACCGGGGAGCTGTTTTTT
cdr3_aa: CASSSNPVEPNTGELFF

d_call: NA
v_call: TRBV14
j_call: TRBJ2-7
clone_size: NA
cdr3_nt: TGTGCCAGCAGCCAATACGGGGGACCAACCTACGAGCAGTACTTC
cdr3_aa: CASSQYGGPTYEQYF

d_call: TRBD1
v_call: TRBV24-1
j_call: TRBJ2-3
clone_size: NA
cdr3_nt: TGTGCCACCAGTGACCCCCGGGACAGGGCAACAGATACGCAGTATTTT
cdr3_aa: CATSDPRDRATDTQYF

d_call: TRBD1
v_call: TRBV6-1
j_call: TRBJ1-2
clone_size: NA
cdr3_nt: TGTGCCAGCAGTGAATCAGGGGGCATCAGTATGAGGTATGGCTACACCTTC
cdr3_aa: CASSESGGISMRYGYTF

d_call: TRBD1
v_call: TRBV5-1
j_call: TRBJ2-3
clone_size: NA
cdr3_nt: TGCGCCAGCAGCTTATTTTCAGGGGGTGTCTTCACAGATACGCAGTATTTT
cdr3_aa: CASSLFSGGVFTDTQYF

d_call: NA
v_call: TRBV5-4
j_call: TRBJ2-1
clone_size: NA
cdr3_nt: TGTGCCAGCAGCTTGGTAGTCCCCGGGGGTGAGCAGTTCTTC
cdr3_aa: CASSLVVPGGEQFF

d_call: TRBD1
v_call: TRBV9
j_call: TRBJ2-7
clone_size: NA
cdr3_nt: TGTGCCAGCAGCACGGGACAGGGGTCCTACGAGCAGTACTTC
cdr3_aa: CASSTGQGSYEQYF

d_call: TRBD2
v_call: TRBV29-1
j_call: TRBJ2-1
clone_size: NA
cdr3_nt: TGCAGCGTAAAACCGGGACTACGCTACAATGAGCAGTTCTTC
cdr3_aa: CSVKPGLRYNEQFF

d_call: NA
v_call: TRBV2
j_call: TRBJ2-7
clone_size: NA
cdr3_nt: TGTGCCAGCAGAGGGGGCGAGCAGTACTTC
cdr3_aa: CASRGGEQYF

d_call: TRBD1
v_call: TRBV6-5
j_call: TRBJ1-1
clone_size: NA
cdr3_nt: TGTGCCAGCAGCGGGGGACAGCCGAACACTGAAGCTTTCTTT
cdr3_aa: CASSGGQPNTEAFF

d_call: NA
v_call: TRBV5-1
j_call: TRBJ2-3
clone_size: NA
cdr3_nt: TGCGCCAGCAGCTTGGGCGGGTCTGGAGATACGCAGTATTTT
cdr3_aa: CASSLGGSGDTQYF

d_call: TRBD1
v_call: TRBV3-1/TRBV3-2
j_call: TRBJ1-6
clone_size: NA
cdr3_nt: TGTGCCAGCAGCCAGTATCAGGGGGTTTCCTATAATTCACCCCTCCACTTT
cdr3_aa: CASSQYQGVSYNSPLHF

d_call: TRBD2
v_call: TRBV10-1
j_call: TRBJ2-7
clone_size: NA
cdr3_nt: TGCGCCAGCTCCCGCGGGGGGGCCCACGAGCAGTACTTC
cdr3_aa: CASSRGGAHEQYF

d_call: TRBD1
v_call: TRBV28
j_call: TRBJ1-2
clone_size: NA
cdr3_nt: TGTGCCAGCAGTCCCGAAGCCCGGGACAGAAAGTGGGGCTACACCTTC
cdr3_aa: CASSPEARDRKWGYTF

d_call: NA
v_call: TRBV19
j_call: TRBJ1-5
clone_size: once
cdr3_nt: TGTGCCAGTAGTTGGTGGGGGCGCGACAATCAGCCCCAGCATTTT
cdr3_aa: CASSWWGRDNQPQHF

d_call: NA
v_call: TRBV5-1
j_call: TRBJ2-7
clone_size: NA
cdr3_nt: TGCGCCAGCAGCCCAACGGGACGGGAGACCTACGAGCAGTACTTC
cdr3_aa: CASSPTGRETYEQYF

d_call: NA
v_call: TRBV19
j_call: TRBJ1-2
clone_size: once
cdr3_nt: TGTGCCAGTAGCCCAGTCGAGGGCGGGAGTGGCTACACCTTC
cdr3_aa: CASSPVEGGSGYTF

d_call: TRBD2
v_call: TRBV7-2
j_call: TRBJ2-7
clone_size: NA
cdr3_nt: TGTGCCAGCAGCCTGACTAGCGGGGCACGTATATCCTACGAGCAGTACTTC
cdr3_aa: CASSLTSGARISYEQYF

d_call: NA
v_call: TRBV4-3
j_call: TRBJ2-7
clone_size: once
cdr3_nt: TGCGCCAACAGCCAAGCCCCTTCCTACGAGCAGTACTTC
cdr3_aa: CANSQAPSYEQYF

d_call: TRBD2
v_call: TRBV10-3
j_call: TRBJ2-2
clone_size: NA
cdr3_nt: TGTGCCATCAGTTGGACTAGCGGGAACACCGGGGAGCTGTTTTTT
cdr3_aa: CAISWTSGNTGELFF

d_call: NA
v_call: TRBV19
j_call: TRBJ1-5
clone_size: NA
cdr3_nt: TGTGCCAGTAGCCCAGACAGGACCCGCGGGCAGCCCCAGCATTTT
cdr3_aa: CASSPDRTRGQPQHF

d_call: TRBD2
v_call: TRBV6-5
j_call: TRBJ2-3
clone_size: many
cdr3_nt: TGTGCCAGCAGGGAGCTAGCGGGGGGGCGGGATACGCAGTATTTT
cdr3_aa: CASRELAGGRDTQYF

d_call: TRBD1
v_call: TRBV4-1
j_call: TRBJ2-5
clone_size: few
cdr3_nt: TGCGCCAGCAGCCAAGAGGACAGGAGTGTTGGGACCCAGTACTTC
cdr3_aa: CASSQEDRSVGTQYF

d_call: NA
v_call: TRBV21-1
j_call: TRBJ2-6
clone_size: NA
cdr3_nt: TGTGCCAGCATCCTAAAACTCCCGATTCGGGCTGGGGCCAACGTCCTGACTTTC
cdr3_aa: CASILKLPIRAGANVLTF

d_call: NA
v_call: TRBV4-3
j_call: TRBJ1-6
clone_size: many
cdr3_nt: TGCGCCAGCAGCCTGGGCTGGCCGAGCTCCTATAATTCACCCCTCCACTTT
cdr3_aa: CASSLGWPSSYNSPLHF

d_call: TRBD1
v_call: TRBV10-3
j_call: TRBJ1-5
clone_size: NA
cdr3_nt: TGTGCCGTTGGACAGGGCGACAATCAGCCCCAGCATTTT
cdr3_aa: CAVGQGDNQPQHF

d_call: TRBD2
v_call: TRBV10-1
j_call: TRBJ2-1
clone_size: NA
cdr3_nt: TGCGCCAGCAGTGACAGCGGGGGGGCCGGTGAGCAGTTCTTC
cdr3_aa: CASSDSGGAGEQFF

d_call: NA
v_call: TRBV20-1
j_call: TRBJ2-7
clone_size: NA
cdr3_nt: TGCAGTGCTAGTTACAGGTCTGACGAGCAGTACTTC
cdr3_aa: CSASYRSDEQYF

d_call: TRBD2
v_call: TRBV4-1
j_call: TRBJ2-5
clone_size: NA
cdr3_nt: TGCGCCAGCAGCCCCTGGACTAGCGGGGGGCAAGAGACCCAGTACTTC
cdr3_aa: CASSPWTSGGQETQYF

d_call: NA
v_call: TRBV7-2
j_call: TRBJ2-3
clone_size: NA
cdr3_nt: TGTGCCAGCAGCATGACACGTAGCACAGATACGCAGTATTTT
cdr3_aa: CASSMTRSTDTQYF

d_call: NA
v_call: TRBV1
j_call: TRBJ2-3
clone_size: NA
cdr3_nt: TGCACCAGAATAAGCACAGATACGCAGTATTTT
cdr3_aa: CTRISTDTQYF

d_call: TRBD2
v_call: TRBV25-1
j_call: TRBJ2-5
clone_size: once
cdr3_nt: TGTGCCAGCAGTGAATCTCTAGTCGGTCTAGCGGAAGAGACCCAGTACTTC
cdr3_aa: CASSESLVGLAEETQYF

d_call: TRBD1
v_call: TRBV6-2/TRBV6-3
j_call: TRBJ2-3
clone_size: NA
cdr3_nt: TGTGCCAGCAGCATACCCCGGGACAGGGTAGCGGGCACAGATACGCAGTATTTT
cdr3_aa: CASSIPRDRVAGTDTQYF

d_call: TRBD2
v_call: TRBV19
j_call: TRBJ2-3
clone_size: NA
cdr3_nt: TGTGCCAGTACTGCGGGGGGGCCGGCAGATACGCAGTATTTT
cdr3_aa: CASTAGGPADTQYF

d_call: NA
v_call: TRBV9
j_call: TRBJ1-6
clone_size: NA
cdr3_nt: TGTGCCAGCAGCGTAGGACAAGATAATTCACCCCTCCACTTT
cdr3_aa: CASSVGQDNSPLHF

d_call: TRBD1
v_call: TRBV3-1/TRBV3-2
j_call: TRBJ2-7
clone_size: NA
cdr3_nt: TGTGCCAGCAGCCGACCGGGACAGGGGTTCTACGAGCAGTACTTC
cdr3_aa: CASSRPGQGFYEQYF